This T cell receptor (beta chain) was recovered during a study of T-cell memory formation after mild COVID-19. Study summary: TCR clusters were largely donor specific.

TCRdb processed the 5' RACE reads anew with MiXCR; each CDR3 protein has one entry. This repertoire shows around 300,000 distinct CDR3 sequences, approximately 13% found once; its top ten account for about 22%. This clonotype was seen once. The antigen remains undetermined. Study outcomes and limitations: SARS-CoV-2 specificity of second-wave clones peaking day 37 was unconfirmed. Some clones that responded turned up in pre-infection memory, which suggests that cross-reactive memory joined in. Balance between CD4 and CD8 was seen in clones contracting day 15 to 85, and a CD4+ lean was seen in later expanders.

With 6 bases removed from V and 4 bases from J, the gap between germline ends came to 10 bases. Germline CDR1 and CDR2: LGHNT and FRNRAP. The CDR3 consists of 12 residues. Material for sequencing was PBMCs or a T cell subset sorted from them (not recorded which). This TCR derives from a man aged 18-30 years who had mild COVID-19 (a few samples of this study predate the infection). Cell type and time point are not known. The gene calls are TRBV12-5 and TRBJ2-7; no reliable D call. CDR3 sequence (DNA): TGTGCTAGTGGCTACGACGGGTACGAGCAGTACTTC. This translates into CASGYDGYEQYF.